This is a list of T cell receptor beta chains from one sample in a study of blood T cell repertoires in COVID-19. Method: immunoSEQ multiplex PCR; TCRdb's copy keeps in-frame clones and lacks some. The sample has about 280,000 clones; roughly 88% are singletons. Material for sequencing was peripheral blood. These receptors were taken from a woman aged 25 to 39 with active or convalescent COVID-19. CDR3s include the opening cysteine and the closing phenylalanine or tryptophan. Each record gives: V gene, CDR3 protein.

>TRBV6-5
CASSLTSYSNQPQHF
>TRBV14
CASSQDTPSSYNSPLHF
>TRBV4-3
CASSQDGAGASYNEQFF
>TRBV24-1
CATSDPLPGTDTQYF
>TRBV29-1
CSGLTGLGTDTQYF
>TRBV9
CASSPSGTGGYNEQFF
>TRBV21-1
CASSQPGVPSRAFF
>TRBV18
CASSKFQVNTGELFF
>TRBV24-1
CATSGAGGWDTQYF
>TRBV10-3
CATGLGGAQHF
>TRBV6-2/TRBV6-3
CASSRPGGGGLSNEQFF
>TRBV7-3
CASSSGGRGRSLHF
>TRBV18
CASSPIQGTEAFF
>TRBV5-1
CASSLQTGLNSPLHF
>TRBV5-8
CASSLPTVNYGYTF
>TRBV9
CASSAGPSGASTDTQYF
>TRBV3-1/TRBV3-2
CASSQGREAEAFF
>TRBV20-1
CSASRGATPTDTQYF
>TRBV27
CASTLVYQGNYGYTF
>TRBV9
CASSVGVTSGADTQYF
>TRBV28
CASSLGGGANNEQFF
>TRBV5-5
CASSLVGAPNEKLFF
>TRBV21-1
CASLLPTSGGAGNTQYF
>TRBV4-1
CASSLTGWTNYGYTF
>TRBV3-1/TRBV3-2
CASSPTGGGSTDTQYF
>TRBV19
CASTRGAGGKTEAFF
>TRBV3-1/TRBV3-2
CASSPLRTGRSAEAFF
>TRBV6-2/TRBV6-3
CASSYLGVGNQPQHF
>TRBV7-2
CASSLVPQGNYEQYF
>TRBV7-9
CASSLIGGGAYEQYF
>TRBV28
CASSSPSGGAGEQFF
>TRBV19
CASSKTGDTGELFF
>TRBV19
CASSSAGGAETQYF
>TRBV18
CASSPQRMNTEAFF
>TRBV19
CASSIVGTGSGTQYF
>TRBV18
CASSPGTGGQSNYGYTF
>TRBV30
CAWRKQGQVGYTF
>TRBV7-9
CASARGSYEQYF
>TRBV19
CASSISGTGVLVGEQYF
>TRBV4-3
CASSQGYSSGNTIYF
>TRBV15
CATSRGGGNSPLHF
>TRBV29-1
CSVERGFGTEAFF
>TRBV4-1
CASSQVQGSNQPQHF
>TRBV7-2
CASSSKTGFFGGYTF
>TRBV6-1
CASSEARTSGGPETQYF